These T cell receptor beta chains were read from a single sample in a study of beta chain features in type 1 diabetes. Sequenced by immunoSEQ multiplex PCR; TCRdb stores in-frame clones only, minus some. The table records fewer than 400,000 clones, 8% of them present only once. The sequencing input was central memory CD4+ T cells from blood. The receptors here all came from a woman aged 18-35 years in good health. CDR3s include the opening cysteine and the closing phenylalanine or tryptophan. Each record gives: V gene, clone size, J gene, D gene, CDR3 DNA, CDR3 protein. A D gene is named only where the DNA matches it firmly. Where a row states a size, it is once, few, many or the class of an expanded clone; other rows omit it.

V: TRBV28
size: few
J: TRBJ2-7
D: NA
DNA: TGTGCCAGCAGTTTCGCCTCCTACGAGCAGTACTTC
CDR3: CASSFASYEQYF

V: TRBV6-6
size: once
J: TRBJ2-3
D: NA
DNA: TGTGCCAGCAGTCCGACCCGGGATACGCAGTATTTT
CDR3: CASSPTRDTQYF

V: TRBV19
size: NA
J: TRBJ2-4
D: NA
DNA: TGTGCCAGTAGTGAAGGATATTTAGCCAAAAACATTCAGTACTTC
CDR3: CASSEGYLAKNIQYF

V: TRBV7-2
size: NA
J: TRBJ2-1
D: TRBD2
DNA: TGTGCCAGCAGCTTAAGCGGGAGCTCCTACAATGAGCAGTTCTTC
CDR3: CASSLSGSSYNEQFF

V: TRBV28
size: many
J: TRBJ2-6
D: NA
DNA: TGTGCCAGCAGTTTAGCAGGGGCCAACGTCCTGACTTTC
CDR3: CASSLAGANVLTF

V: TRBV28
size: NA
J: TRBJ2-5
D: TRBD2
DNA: TGTGCCAGCAGCCCGGGGGGATACCAAGAGACCCAGTACTTC
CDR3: CASSPGGYQETQYF

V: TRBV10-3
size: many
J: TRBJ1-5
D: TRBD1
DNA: TGTGCCATCAGCAGCGGGACAGGGGTTGACAATCAGCCCCAGCATTTT
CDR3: CAISSGTGVDNQPQHF

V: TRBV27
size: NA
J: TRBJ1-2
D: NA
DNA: TGTGCCAGCAGTTTAAATGGACCGACGAGAGAAAAAGGCTACACCTTC
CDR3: CASSLNGPTREKGYTF

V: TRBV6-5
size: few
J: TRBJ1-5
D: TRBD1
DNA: TGTGCCAGCAGAACCGGGACAGGGAGCAATCAGCCCCAGCATTTT
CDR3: CASRTGTGSNQPQHF

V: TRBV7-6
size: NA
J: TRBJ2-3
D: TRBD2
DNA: TGTGCCAGCAGCCCGCTAGCGGGAGGTGATACGCAGTATTTT
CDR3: CASSPLAGGDTQYF

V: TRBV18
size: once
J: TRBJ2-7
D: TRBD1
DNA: TGTGCCAGCTCAACCGGGACAGGGACCTACGAGCAGTACTTC
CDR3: CASSTGTGTYEQYF

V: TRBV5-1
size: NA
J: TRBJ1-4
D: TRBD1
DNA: TGCGCCAGCACCTCCACAGGGGCTAATGAAAAACTGTTTTTT
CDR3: CASTSTGANEKLFF

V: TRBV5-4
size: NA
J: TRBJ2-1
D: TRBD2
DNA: TGTGCCAGCAGCTTGGTTAGCGGGAGATACCACAATGAGCAGTTCTTC
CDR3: CASSLVSGRYHNEQFF

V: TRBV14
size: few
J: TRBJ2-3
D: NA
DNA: TGTGCCAGCAGCCGGTCAGCTAGCACAGATACGCAGTATTTT
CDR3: CASSRSASTDTQYF

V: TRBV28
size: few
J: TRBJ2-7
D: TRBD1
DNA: TGTGCCAGCAGCCATTGGGACAGCACCTACGAGCAGTACTTC
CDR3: CASSHWDSTYEQYF

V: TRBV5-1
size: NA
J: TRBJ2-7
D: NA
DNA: TGCGCCAGCAGCTTGGTCCGGGACACATCCTACGAGCAGTACTTC
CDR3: CASSLVRDTSYEQYF

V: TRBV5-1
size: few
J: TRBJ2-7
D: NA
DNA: TGCGCCAGCAGCTTGGGCACCTACGAGCAGTACTTC
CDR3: CASSLGTYEQYF

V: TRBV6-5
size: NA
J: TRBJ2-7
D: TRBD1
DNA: TGTGCCAGCAGTGCGGACAGGGGAGCCTACGAGCAGTACTTC
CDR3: CASSADRGAYEQYF

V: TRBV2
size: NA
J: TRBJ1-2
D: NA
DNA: TGTGCCAGCAGTGAAGGGGGAATCAAATACACCTTC
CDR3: CASSEGGIKYTF

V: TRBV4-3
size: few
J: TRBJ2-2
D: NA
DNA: TGCGCCAGCAGCCAAGATAGGGTACCCGGGGAGCTGTTTTTT
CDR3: CASSQDRVPGELFF

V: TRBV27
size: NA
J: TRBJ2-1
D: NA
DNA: TGTGCCAGACCCGAGGGCCCCAATGAGCAGTTCTTC
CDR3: CARPEGPNEQFF

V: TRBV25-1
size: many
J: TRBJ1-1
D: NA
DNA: TGTGCCAGCAGGAAGCAGGAGAGCACTGAAGCTTTCTTT
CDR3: CASRKQESTEAFF

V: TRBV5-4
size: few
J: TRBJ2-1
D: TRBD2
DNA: TGTGCCAGCAGCTTGGGAGGACGCGGGGGATACAATGAGCAGTTCTTC
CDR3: CASSLGGRGGYNEQFF

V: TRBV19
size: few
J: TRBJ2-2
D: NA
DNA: TGTGCCAGTAGTATCGGACCGGGGGGCGCGGTAACCGGGGAGCTGTTTTTT
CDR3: CASSIGPGGAVTGELFF

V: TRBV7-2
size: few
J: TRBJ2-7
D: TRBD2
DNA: TGTGCCAGCAGCTCAAGCGGGGACTCCTACGAGCAGTACTTC
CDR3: CASSSSGDSYEQYF

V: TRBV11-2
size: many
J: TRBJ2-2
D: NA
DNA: TGTGCCAGCAGCCTCCAACTAGCCGGGGAGCTGTTTTTT
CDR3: CASSLQLAGELFF

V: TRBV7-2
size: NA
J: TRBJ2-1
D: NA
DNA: TGTGCCAGCAGCCCGACCCAGGACACCAACAAGTTCTTC
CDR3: CASSPTQDTNKFF

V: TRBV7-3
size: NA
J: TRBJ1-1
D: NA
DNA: TGTGCCAGCAGCCGGGACCGAAATACTGAAGCTTTCTTT
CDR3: CASSRDRNTEAFF

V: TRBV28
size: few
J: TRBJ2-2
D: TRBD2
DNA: TGTGCCAGCAGAACAGCGGGAGCAGGGACCGGGGAGCTGTTTTTT
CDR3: CASRTAGAGTGELFF

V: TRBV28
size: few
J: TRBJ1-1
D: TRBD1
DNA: TGTGCCAGCAGTTCATCCCGGCACAGGGGCACTGAAGCTTTCTTT
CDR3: CASSSSRHRGTEAFF

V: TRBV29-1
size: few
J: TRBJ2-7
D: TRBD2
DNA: TGCAGCGTTGCCGGGACTAGCGGGAGGTACGAGCAGTACTTC
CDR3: CSVAGTSGRYEQYF

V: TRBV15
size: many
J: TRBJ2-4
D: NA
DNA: TGTGCCACCAGGACGGGAGCAGTGAACATTCAGTACTTC
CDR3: CATRTGAVNIQYF

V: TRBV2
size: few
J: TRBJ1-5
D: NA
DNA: TGTGCCAGCAGTCCAGGGGTCGATCAGCCCCAGCATTTT
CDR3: CASSPGVDQPQHF

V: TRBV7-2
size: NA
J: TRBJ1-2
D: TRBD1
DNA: TGTGCCAGCAGCTTAGACCCCACAGGGACAGGGAGATATGGCTACACCTTC
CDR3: CASSLDPTGTGRYGYTF

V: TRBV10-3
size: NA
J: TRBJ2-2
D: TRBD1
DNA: TGTGCCATCAGACCGGGACAGGGGGTAGGGGAGCTGTTTTTT
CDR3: CAIRPGQGVGELFF

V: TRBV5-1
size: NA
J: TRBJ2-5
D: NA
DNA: TGCGCCAGCAGAGATGGGGGCATGGAGACCCAGTACTTC
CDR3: CASRDGGMETQYF

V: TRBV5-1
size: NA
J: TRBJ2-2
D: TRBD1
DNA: TGCGCCAGCACGGGGGACAGGGCCAACCGTGGCGGGGAGCTGTTTTTT
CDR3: CASTGDRANRGGELFF

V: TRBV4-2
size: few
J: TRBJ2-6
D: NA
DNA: TGTGCCAGCAGCCAAGTTAATGCAGGGTTCGGGGCCAACGTCCTGACTTTC
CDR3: CASSQVNAGFGANVLTF

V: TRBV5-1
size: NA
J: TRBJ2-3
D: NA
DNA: TGCGCCAGCAGCGGGGGTAGCACAGATACGCAGTATTTT
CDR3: CASSGGSTDTQYF

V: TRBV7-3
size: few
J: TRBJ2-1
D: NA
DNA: TGTGCCAGCAGCTTAGGTGGTAGCCGCAATGAGCAGTTCTTC
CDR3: CASSLGGSRNEQFF

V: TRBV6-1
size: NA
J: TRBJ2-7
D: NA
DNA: TGTGCCAGCAGTGGAGAAGGCTCCTACGAGCAGTACTTC
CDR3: CASSGEGSYEQYF

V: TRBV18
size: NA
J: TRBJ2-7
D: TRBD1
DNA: TGTGCCAGCTCACAAGGGACAGCGCGCTACGAGCAGTACTTC
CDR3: CASSQGTARYEQYF

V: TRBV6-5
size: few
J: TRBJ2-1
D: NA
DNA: TGTGCCGTAAGAACTAGCTACAATGAGCAGTTCTTC
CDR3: CAVRTSYNEQFF

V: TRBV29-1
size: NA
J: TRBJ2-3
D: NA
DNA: TGCAGCGTTTCCCTGACAGCCTCTAGCACAGATACGCAGTATTTT
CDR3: CSVSLTASSTDTQYF

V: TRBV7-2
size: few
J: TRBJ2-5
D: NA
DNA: TGTGCCAGCAGCTTCGCAACGTGGGGAGAGACCCAGTACTTC
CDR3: CASSFATWGETQYF

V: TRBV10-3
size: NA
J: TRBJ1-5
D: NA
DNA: TGTGCCATCAGTGAAAGAGCAGGGGCGGCTCAGCCCCAGCATTTT
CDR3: CAISERAGAAQPQHF

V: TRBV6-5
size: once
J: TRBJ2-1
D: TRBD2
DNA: TGTGCCAGCAGTTCGGTAGGCGGGAGGGCCGGGAATGAGCAGTTCTTC
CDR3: CASSSVGGRAGNEQFF

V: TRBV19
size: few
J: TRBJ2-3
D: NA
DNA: TGTGCCGTCCAAAATTCGGGAGATACGCAGTATTTT
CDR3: CAVQNSGDTQYF

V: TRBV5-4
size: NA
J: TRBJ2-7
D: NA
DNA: TGTGCCAGCAGCTTAGGTGAAAGCAACTCCTACGAGCAGTACTTC
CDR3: CASSLGESNSYEQYF

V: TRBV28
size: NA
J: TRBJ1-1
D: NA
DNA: TGTGCCAGCACGGGTTGGAAGGGGAGGAACACTGAAGCTTTCTTT
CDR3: CASTGWKGRNTEAFF

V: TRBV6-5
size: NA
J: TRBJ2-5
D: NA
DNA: TGTGCCAGCAGTTACTCCAAAATAGGAGAGACCCAGTACTTC
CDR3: CASSYSKIGETQYF

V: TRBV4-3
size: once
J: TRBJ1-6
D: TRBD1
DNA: TGCGCCAGCAGCCAAGAAGGGACAGGGGGTGTTTCACCCCTCCACTTT
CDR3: CASSQEGTGGVSPLHF

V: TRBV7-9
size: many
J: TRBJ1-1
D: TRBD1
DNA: TGTGCCAGCAGCTTCGACAGGGAACTGAACACTGAAGCTTTCTTT
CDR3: CASSFDRELNTEAFF

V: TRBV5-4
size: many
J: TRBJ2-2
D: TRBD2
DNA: TGTGCCAGCAGCTTACTAGCGGTAAACGGGGAGCTGTTTTTT
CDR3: CASSLLAVNGELFF